These T cell receptor beta chains were read from a single sample in a study of T-cell reconstitution after alpha-beta-depleted transplantation in children. TCRdb redid the calling of the PCR reads with MiXCR, one entry per CDR3 protein. The repertoire holds around 450,000 distinct CDR3 sequences, with roughly a tenth as singletons. The sequencing used PBMCs, collected before TCRalphabeta/CD19-depleted stem cell transplant. Receptors originate from a child aged 2 to 15 with inherited bone marrow failure, due to receive a stem cell transplant. CDR3s include the opening cysteine and the closing phenylalanine or tryptophan. The D gene is left open where the match is weak. The size of a clone is reported for some rows only, either as once, few or many, or as a class for expanded clones.

cdr3_aa cdr3_nt clone_size j_call d_call v_call
CASSFQGATQYF TGTGCCAGCAGCTTTCAGGGGGCGACCCAGTACTTC . TRBJ2-5 TRBD1 TRBV5-4
CSARDSGGNTGELFF TGCAGTGCTAGAGATTCGGGGGGGAACACCGGGGAGCTGTTTTTT many TRBJ2-2 TRBD2 TRBV20-1
CASSPGQGNYEQYF TGTGCCAGCAGCCCCGGACAGGGGAACTACGAGCAGTACTTC many TRBJ2-7 TRBD1 TRBV7-9
CASTSLAGFADTQYF TGTGCCAGCACCTCACTAGCGGGATTCGCAGATACGCAGTATTTT many TRBJ2-3 TRBD2 TRBV28
CASSALAGGAWNEQFF TGTGCCAGCAGCGCTTTGGCGGGGGGGGCTTGGAATGAGCAGTTCTTC many TRBJ2-1 TRBD2 TRBV7-8
CASSLQGAGEKLFF TGTGCCAGCAGCCTACAGGGGGCAGGTGAAAAACTGTTTTTT many TRBJ1-4 TRBD1 TRBV7-2
CASSPSRGGNEQYF TGCGCCAGCAGCCCGAGCAGGGGTGGAAACGAGCAGTACTTC . TRBJ2-7 . TRBV5-1
CASSLGLPNTEAFF TGTGCCAGCAGTTTGGGGCTTCCGAACACTGAAGCTTTCTTT many TRBJ1-1 . TRBV27
CASSLNGGTTWDEQYF TGTGCCAGCAGCTTAAACGGTGGGACGACTTGGGACGAGCAGTACTTC few TRBJ2-7 . TRBV7-2
CASSLRLAGGGAYTQYF TGTGCCAGCAGTTTACGTCTAGCGGGCGGAGGGGCGTATACGCAGTATTTT many TRBJ2-3 TRBD2 TRBV27
CASSLGLLSSGANVLTF TGTGCCAGCAGTTTAGGGCTTCTCAGCTCTGGGGCCAACGTCCTGACTTTC many TRBJ2-6 . TRBV6-1
CASSQDRRQAEKLFF TGCGCCAGCAGCCAAGACCGACGACAGGCGGAAAAACTGTTTTTT many TRBJ1-4 . TRBV4-3
CSVGRLVPGANYNEQFF TGCAGCGTTGGGAGGCTGGTCCCGGGAGCCAACTACAATGAGCAGTTCTTC . TRBJ2-1 . TRBV29-1
CASSEGQGGDQPQHF TGCGCCAGCAGCGAAGGACAGGGAGGGGATCAGCCCCAGCATTTT few TRBJ1-5 TRBD1 TRBV5-1